These T cell receptor beta chains were read from a single sample in a study of blood T cells in healthy people across ages. TCRdb reanalysed the 5' RACE reads using MiXCR and keeps one entry per CDR3 protein. This table has 650,000 to 800,000 distinct CDR3 sequences, approximately 52% appearing once. The specimen was blood. The source of these receptors is a woman over 75 in good health. The CDR3 runs from the conserved cysteine through the conserved F or W. A D gene is named only where the DNA matches it firmly. Clone size appears in some rows only: once, few, many, or a class for an expanded clone.

size	V	D	J	CDR3	DNA
.	TRBV3-1	TRBD2	TRBJ2-1	CASNQDLGSGLAGYNEQFF	TGTGCCAGCAACCAGGATCTTGGGTCCGGACTAGCGGGATACAATGAGCAGTTCTTC
many	TRBV12-5	.	TRBJ2-3	CASGPGQSTDTQYF	TGTGCTAGTGGCCCCGGACAGAGCACAGATACGCAGTATTTT
many	TRBV20-1	.	TRBJ2-7	CSSFSSESYEQYF	TGCAGTTCCTTTTCCTCTGAGTCCTACGAGCAGTACTTC
.	TRBV3-1	.	TRBJ2-7	CASSQDAVRGREQYF	TGTGCCAGCAGCCAAGATGCAGTGAGGGGACGCGAGCAGTACTTC
.	TRBV5-1	TRBD2	TRBJ2-2	CASTQRERGGELFF	TGCGCCAGCACCCAGCGGGAGAGAGGCGGGGAGCTGTTTTTT
few	TRBV2	TRBD2	TRBJ2-5	CASSVLAGLRNEQYF	TGTGCCAGCAGTGTACTAGCGGGCCTTAGGAATGAGCAGTACTTC
few	TRBV10-2	TRBD2	TRBJ2-7	CASSESYSGTLGEQYF	TGCGCCAGCAGTGAGTCGTATAGCGGGACCTTGGGGGAGCAGTACTTC
many	TRBV29-1	TRBD2	TRBJ2-3	CSVEASGGTDTQYF	TGCAGCGTTGAAGCTAGCGGGGGCACAGATACGCAGTATTTT
many	TRBV6-6	.	TRBJ2-1	CASSYRVSVGGNEQFF	TGTGCCAGCAGTTATAGGGTGTCAGTAGGTGGCAATGAGCAGTTCTTC
.	TRBV6-1	.	TRBJ1-3	CASTRGGWENTIYF	TGTGCCAGCACCAGAGGGGGGTGGGAAAACACCATATATTTT
few	TRBV7-2	.	TRBJ1-1	CASSLVFRAFF	TGTGCCAGCAGCTTAGTGTTTAGGGCTTTCTTT
.	TRBV28	.	TRBJ1-6	CATSQGYSPLHF	TGTGCCACCTCACAGGGATATTCACCCCTCCACTTT
few	TRBV7-2	.	TRBJ2-2	CASSLGIDTGELFF	TGTGCCAGCAGCTTGGGGATAGACACCGGGGAGCTGTTTTTT
.	TRBV29-1	.	TRBJ2-1	CSVDWGAGEQFF	TGCAGCGTTGACTGGGGGGCGGGTGAGCAGTTCTTC
.	TRBV7-2	.	TRBJ2-5	CASSFSTSGRETQYF	TGCGCCAGCAGCTTTAGTACTTCCGGGCGGGAGACCCAGTACTTC
few	TRBV20-1	TRBD1	TRBJ2-5	CSASSGQGKTQYF	TGCAGTGCTAGTTCGGGACAGGGAAAGACCCAGTACTTC
once	TRBV15	TRBD2	TRBJ2-5	CATSRDGGSGSFWETQYF	TGTGCCACCAGCAGAGATGGTGGTAGCGGGAGTTTTTGGGAGACCCAGTACTTC
many	TRBV28	.	TRBJ1-5	CASSSSGQPQHF	TGTGCCAGCAGTTCCAGCGGCCAGCCCCAGCATTTT
.	TRBV4-1	.	TRBJ2-7	CASSQVRRLNEQYF	TGCGCCAGCAGCCAAGTAAGGCGGTTGAATGAGCAGTACTTC
.	TRBV3-1	TRBD2	TRBJ2-5	CASSPGLAEGETQYF	TGTGCTAGCAGCCCAGGACTAGCGGAGGGGGAGACCCAGTACTTC
.	TRBV12-3/TRBV12-4	TRBD2	TRBJ2-3	CASSLDPAGGSTDTQYF	TGTGCCAGCAGTTTAGACCCGGCGGGAGGGAGCACAGATACGCAGTATTTT
many	TRBV7-9	TRBD2	TRBJ2-1	CASSLSASGASGEQFF	TGTGCCAGCAGCTTATCGGCTAGCGGAGCCAGCGGTGAGCAGTTCTTC
.	TRBV10-3	.	TRBJ1-5	CAIRAGFRDQPQHF	TGTGCCATCAGGGCGGGGTTTAGGGATCAGCCCCAGCATTTT
.	TRBV30	.	TRBJ1-1	CAWSKIPLRSSEAFF	TGTGCCTGGAGTAAGATCCCACTGAGGTCTTCTGAAGCTTTCTTT
many	TRBV6-5	.	TRBJ2-5	CASSYFGTDQSGAQYF	TGTGCCAGCAGTTACTTCGGGACAGACCAGAGCGGGGCCCAGTACTTC
few	TRBV7-9	TRBD2	TRBJ2-5	CASSLGASGRLDEQYF	TGTGCCAGCAGCTTAGGCGCTAGCGGGAGATTAGATGAGCAGTACTTC
.	TRBV6-1	.	TRBJ1-6	CASSPAAGPSGVSPLHF	TGTGCCAGCAGTCCCGCGGCCGGGCCTAGCGGTGTTTCACCCCTCCACTTT
.	TRBV5-5	.	TRBJ2-6	CASSLMLGAEANVLTF	TGTGCCAGCAGCTTAATGTTAGGAGCTGAGGCCAACGTCCTGACTTTC
many	TRBV27	.	TRBJ1-1	CASSLGGRTEAFF	TGTGCCAGCAGCTTGGGGGGCCGGACTGAAGCTTTCTTT
many	TRBV7-3	.	TRBJ2-1	CASSLGPSNEQFF	TGTGCCAGCAGCTTGGGACCCAGCAATGAGCAGTTCTTC
.	TRBV20-1	.	TRBJ2-5	CSVRLGRGQYF	TGCAGTGTCAGGTTAGGACGGGGGCAGTACTTC
few	TRBV10-3	.	TRBJ2-1	CAVSLLPPDESGQFF	TGTGCCGTCAGCCTACTTCCCCCCGATGAGTCAGGGCAGTTCTTC
.	TRBV25-1	.	TRBJ1-2	CASSEKGRVVGYTF	TGTGCCAGCAGTGAAAAGGGCAGGGTGGTTGGCTACACCTTC
many	TRBV10-3	TRBD2	TRBJ2-3	CAISPGGDTQYF	TGTGCCATCTCGCCGGGGGGAGATACGCAGTATTTT
.	TRBV18	TRBD2	TRBJ2-7	CASSSLSRGSGRHSEQYF	TGTGCCAGCTCGTCGTTATCCCGGGGTAGCGGGAGGCATAGCGAGCAGTACTTC
.	TRBV12-3/TRBV12-4	.	TRBJ2-1	CVSSFLGEQFF	TGTGTCAGCAGTTTTTTAGGTGAGCAGTTCTTC
.	TRBV10-3	.	TRBJ1-2	CAISGVLSPGGYTF	TGTGCCATCAGTGGGGTTCTGAGCCCTGGTGGCTACACCTTC
.	TRBV7-3	.	TRBJ1-1	CASSLRGADTEAFF	TGTGCCAGCAGCTTACGGGGGGCGGACACTGAAGCTTTCTTT
many	TRBV2	.	TRBJ2-5	CASSFTWGEETQYF	TGTGCCAGCAGTTTTACATGGGGAGAAGAGACCCAGTACTTC
.	TRBV12-3/TRBV12-4	.	TRBJ2-7	CASSEFDGAYEQYF	TGTGCCAGCAGTGAGTTCGATGGGGCCTACGAGCAGTACTTC
few	TRBV4-2	.	TRBJ1-4	CASSEELGAGDEKLFF	TGTGCCAGCAGCGAAGAGCTTGGGGCCGGGGATGAAAAACTGTTTTTT
many	TRBV11-2	TRBD1	TRBJ1-2	CASSPDRVRGYTF	TGTGCCAGCAGCCCGGACAGGGTGCGGGGCTACACCTTC
.	TRBV6-2/TRBV6-3	.	TRBJ2-1	CASSYVKRPSYNEQFF	TGTGCCAGCAGTTACGTCAAGCGGCCTTCCTACAATGAGCAGTTCTTC
.	TRBV12-3/TRBV12-4	.	TRBJ2-3	CASSWVWGQGDTQYF	TGTGCCAGCAGTTGGGTATGGGGCCAGGGAGATACGCAGTATTTT
.	TRBV27	.	TRBJ2-5	CASSVSRGDQTQYF	TGTGCCAGCAGTGTTTCGAGGGGAGATCAGACCCAGTACTTC
.	TRBV6-1	TRBD2	TRBJ2-7	CASMGGVYEQYF	TGTGCCAGCATGGGAGGGGTGTACGAGCAGTACTTC
many	TRBV10-3	.	TRBJ2-1	CAISPEREQFF	TGTGCCATCAGTCCAGAACGCGAGCAGTTCTTC
few	TRBV6-5	TRBD1	TRBJ2-5	CASSYSPAGGRETQYF	TGTGCCAGCAGTTACTCCCCGGCAGGGGGCAGAGAGACCCAGTACTTC
once	TRBV28	.	TRBJ2-3	CASGGGGADTQYF	TGTGCCAGCGGTGGGGGGGGCGCAGATACGCAGTATTTT
.	TRBV18	TRBD1	TRBJ1-2	CASSPLGQGDYGYTF	TGTGCCAGCTCACCCTTGGGACAGGGAGACTATGGCTACACCTTC
many	TRBV27	.	TRBJ1-2	CASSNKPANYGYTF	TGTGCCAGCAGCAACAAGCCTGCTAACTATGGCTACACCTTC
many	TRBV21-1	.	TRBJ2-1	CASSRSWDRGRNEQFF	TGTGCCAGCAGCAGAAGTTGGGACAGGGGGCGGAATGAGCAGTTCTTC
many	TRBV28	TRBD2	TRBJ2-1	CASSLHSPGGEQFF	TGTGCCAGCAGTTTACACTCGCCGGGGGGGGAGCAGTTCTTC
.	TRBV10-3	.	TRBJ1-3	CAINSDKSSGNTIYF	TGTGCCATCAACTCCGACAAGAGCTCTGGAAACACCATATATTTT
many	TRBV24-1	TRBD1	TRBJ2-1	CATKDRTGGNEQFF	TGTGCCACCAAGGATCGGACAGGGGGTAATGAGCAGTTCTTC